These 17 T cell receptor beta chains were sequenced from one sample in a study of glioma-infiltrating T cells after dendritic cell vaccination. Sequenced by immunoSEQ multiplex PCR; TCRdb stores in-frame clones only, minus some. This table holds tens of thousands of clones, 85% to 90% found once. The specimen was blood, collected before dendritic cell vaccination. The receptors stem from a human donor with glioblastoma.

This clone appeared a single time. The chain joins TRBV14 to TRBJ2-5; D is unclear. The DNA matches TRBJ2-7 better at its end, which makes the J call doubtful. The CDR3 loop spans 16 amino acids. The germline gives CDR1 SGHDN, CDR2 FVKESK. CDR3 nucleotides: TGTGCCAGCAGCCAATGGCAGGCGATATACTCCTACGAGCAGTACTTC. This encodes CASSQWQAIYSYEQYF.

This sequence joins TRBV5-4 and TRBJ2-7, with 9 positions matching TRBD1. The V and J ends lost 6 bases and 5 bases, in that order; junction bases with no gene match: 6. The CDR3 extends over 13 amino acids. Germline loops: CDR1 SGHNT, CDR2 YYREEE (reference sequence). The CDR3 spells CASIEQGADEQYF. The CDR3 nucleotides read TGTGCCAGCATCGAACAGGGGGCTGACGAGCAGTACTTC.

The V call is TRBV7-2, the J call TRBJ2-5; perhaps TRBD1 as D (5 bases). The end of the DNA is better explained by TRBJ2-7, so the J call may be wrong. CDR3 length equals 14 residues. CDR1 SGHTA and CDR2 FQGNSA come from the germline V gene. The CDR3 here is CASSLLQGSGEQYF. As DNA, the CDR3 is TGTGCCAGCAGCCTACTTCAGGGATCGGGCGAGCAGTACTTC.

The chain carries TRBV5-6 and TRBJ2-1; 7 bases line up with TRBD2. The germline gives CDR1 SGHDT, CDR2 YYEEEE. The trim removed 3 bases at V and 5 bases at J, leaving 5 bases unmatched. This CDR3 is built from 14 residues. In DNA, the CDR3 is TGTGCCAGCAGCTGGGGGACTACACACAATGAGCAGTTCTTC. Its translation is CASSWGTTHNEQFF.

The V and J genes are TRBV18 and TRBJ1-1; D remains ambiguous. The germline gives CDR1 KGHSH, CDR2 LQKENI. The CDR3 totals 13 residues. Trimming left V 3 bases short and J 3 bases short, with 8 bases between. CDR3 protein: CASSPSLYTEAFF. CDR3 DNA sequence: TGTGCCAGCTCACCGTCCCTTTACACTGAAGCTTTCTTT.

This clone was observed once. J is TRBJ2-6 and V is TRBV4-1; the D gene is possibly TRBD2 (6 bases). Trimming cost V 0 bases and J 4 bases, with 13 bases left between them. There are 17 residues in the CDR3. Germline CDR1 MGHRA, CDR2 YSYEKL. The CDR3 reads CASSQDYGGWGANVLTF. The CDR3 DNA follows: TGCGCCAGCAGCCAAGATTACGGGGGATGGGGGGCCAACGTCCTGACTTTC.

J is TRBJ2-7 and V is TRBV6-1; 9 nucleotides line up with TRBD1. The CDR3 is 15 amino acids. From germline, CDR1 is MNHNS and CDR2 SASEGT. Losses at the gene ends were 6 bases for V and 4 bases for J; bases not matched to a gene: 10. The CDR3: CASRGWQQGAYEQYF. The CDR3 nucleotides read TGTGCCAGCAGGGGGTGGCAACAGGGGGCTTACGAGCAGTACTTC.

This chain links TRBV9 with TRBJ1-6; 7 nucleotides agree with TRBD1. V lost 0 bases and J lost 5; bases outside the gene matches: 2. Germline CDR1 SGDLS, CDR2 YYNGEE. The CDR3 is 15 residues long. For the CDR3, the DNA is TGTGCCAGCAGCGTAGCCGGGACAGATAATTCACCCCTCCACTTT. Translated, it gives CASSVAGTDNSPLHF.

This chain links TRBV2 with TRBJ2-6; D gene unclear. Per the germline V gene, CDR1 is SNHLY and CDR2 is FYNNEI. V lost 7 bases and J lost 0, with 10 bases in between. The CDR3 contains 15 residues. CDR3 sequence reads: CASIGVISGANVLTF. CDR3 sequence (DNA): TGTGCCAGCATTGGAGTAATCTCTGGGGCCAACGTCCTGACTTTC.

The chain links TRBV5-1 to TRBJ2-3; TRBD1 agrees at 8 bases. Trimming at V came to 4 bases and at J to 2 bases, leaving 6 bases not matched to a gene. In germline, CDR1 is SGHRS, CDR2 YFSETQ. The CDR3 length is 15 residues. In DNA form, the CDR3 reads TGCGCCAGCAGCGCCAGGGGGCGAGACACAGATACGCAGTATTTT. Amino acids: CASSARGRDTDTQYF.

This chain connects TRBV7-8 to TRBJ2-3; no clear D. Germline loops: CDR1 SGHVS, CDR2 FQNEAQ. The CDR3 is made up of 17 amino acids. V was pared by 5 bases and J by 0 bases, with 18 bases between. The CDR3 DNA follows: TGTGCCAGCAGCCTAGGGCGGTTTGGGTTCAGCACAGATACGCAGTATTTT. As protein: CASSLGRFGFSTDTQYF.

This sequence joins TRBV11-2 and TRBJ1-2; 7 nucleotides line up with TRBD1. J lost 8 bases, V lost 6 bases, and 9 bases had no gene match. The CDR3 contains 13 residues. Germline values: CDR1 SGHAT, CDR2 FQNNGV. CDR3 loop: CASSLTGTYGYTF. The CDR3 DNA is TGTGCCAGCAGTTTGACAGGGACCTACGGCTACACCTTC.

This clone was recorded once. This chain connects TRBV7-6 to TRBJ2-3; tentative D call: TRBD1 (7 bases). There are 15 residues in the CDR3. Per the germline V gene, CDR1 is SGHVS and CDR2 is FNYEAQ. V was trimmed by 5 bases and J by 3 bases, leaving 15 bases between them. In DNA, the CDR3 is TGTGCCAGCAGCCCCAGGGGGGAGGAAACAGATACGCAGTATTTT. Its translation: CASSPRGEETDTQYF.

The chain carries TRBV6-1 and TRBJ2-7, with D possibly TRBD2 on 5 matching bases. Germline CDR1 and CDR2: MNHNS and SASEGT. Deletions cut 10 bases from V and 2 bases from J, with 15 bases between. This CDR3 comprises 13 residues. The CDR3 region is CAIVSGKPYEQYF. The CDR3 DNA reads TGTGCCATTGTTTCGGGAAAGCCCTACGAGCAGTACTTC.

This chain links TRBV30 with TRBJ1-3; D call uncertain. This CDR3 has 12 amino acids. Germline V gene data show CDR1 as GTSNPN and CDR2 as SVGIG (reference sequence). V was shortened by 5 bases and J by 4 bases, with 9 bases between the two germline ends. For the CDR3, the DNA is TGTGCCTGGCTACCCGGGGGAAACACCATATATTTT. It codes for CAWLPGGNTIYF.

The CDR3 region is CASSPGTGGLQPQHF. As DNA, the CDR3 is TGTGCCAGCAGCCCAGGGACAGGGGGATTGCAGCCCCAGCATTTT. The gene calls are TRBV7-9 and TRBJ1-5; the match to TRBD1 covers 11 bases. Germline CDR1 is SEHNR and CDR2 is FQNEAQ (reference sequence). There are 15 residues in the CDR3. The ends lost 5 bases at V and 7 bases at J; junction bases unmatched: 7.

This clone was detected a few times. This chain joins TRBV19 and TRBJ2-5; 7 nucleotides match TRBD2. The CDR3 totals 13 residues. V lost 3 bases to trimming and J lost 5 bases; unmatched junction nucleotides: 3. Germline CDR1 is LNHDA and CDR2 is SQIVND (reference sequence). CDR3 coding DNA: TGTGCCAGTAGTATTGCGGGGGTTGAGACCCAGTACTTC. Translated: CASSIAGVETQYF.